The 20 T cell receptor beta chains in this list originate from one sample, sequenced in a study of cytomegalovirus exposure and HLA in healthy donors. Amplification used 60 Vbeta primers and 13 Jbeta primers. Libraries were prepared by immunoSEQ multiplex PCR; TCRdb keeps only in-frame clonotypes and omits some of them. The data contain 85,000 to 100,000 clones, 64% of them seen just once; the ten biggest clones take up about 3.5%. The material sequenced was PBMCs. All receptors come from a man aged 55 to 70 in good health and CMV-seronegative.

V gene TRBV15 combines with J gene TRBJ1-5; D gene uncertain. This CDR3 is 18 amino acids long. Germline CDR1 is LNHNV and CDR2 is YYDKDF (reference sequence). V lost 3 bases to trimming and J lost 2 bases, with 20 bases between them. DNA of the CDR3: TGTGCCACCAGCAGGGATATGGGGAGTCGACGGGGCAATCAGCCCCAGCATTTT. Translation gives CATSRDMGSRRGNQPQHF.

The chain is built from TRBV7-3 and TRBJ2-1; 7 bases agree with TRBD2. Germline V gene sequence: CDR1 SGHTA, CDR2 FQGTGA. Trimming took 5 bases from V and 0 from J; bases not matched to a gene: 10. This CDR3 contains 17 residues. CDR3 protein: CASSTQRGTSSYNEQFF. CDR3 coding DNA: TGTGCCAGCAGCACTCAGCGGGGAACCAGCTCCTACAATGAGCAGTTCTTC. The full variable domain, with the rest looked up from reference TRBV7-3 and TRBJ2-1, is GAGVSQTPSNKVTEKGKYVELRCDPISGHTALYWYRQSLGQGPEFLIYFQGTGAADDSGLPNDRFFAVRPEGSVSTLKIQRTERGDSAVYLCASSTQRGTSSYNEQFFGPGTRLTVL.

This clone was seen only a few times. The chain couples TRBV7-6 to TRBJ2-7; tentative D call: TRBD2 (5 bases). V was clipped by 5 bases and J by 2 bases, with 7 bases between them. The CDR3 has 12 residues. Germline CDR1 and CDR2: SGHVS and FNYEAQ. CDR3 DNA sequence: TGTGCCAGCAGCGCCGGGGCCTACGAGCAGTACTTC. This sequence encodes CASSAGAYEQYF.

V is TRBV7-3 and J is TRBJ2-7, with 10 bases matching TRBD1. The CDR3 runs 15 residues. Germline V gene lookup returns CDR1 SGHTA and CDR2 FQGTGA. V was pared by 0 bases and J by 6 bases, with 5 bases of the junction left unmatched. The CDR3 sequence: CASSLTGTGAVEQYF. In DNA form, the CDR3 reads TGTGCCAGCAGCTTAACCGGGACAGGGGCGGTCGAGCAGTACTTC.

The chain recombines TRBV27 with TRBJ2-7, with TRBD2 matching 9 bases. The CDR3 contains 13 residues. V shed 9 bases and J 5 bases; nucleotides not matched to a gene: 8. The germline gives CDR1 MNHEY, CDR2 SMNVEV (reference sequence). CDR3 sequence (DNA): TGTGCCAGGACGGGACTAGCTCCCGACGAGCAGTACTTC. Its translation: CARTGLAPDEQYF.

The V and J genes are TRBV19 and TRBJ2-3; weak D call: TRBD1 (5 bases). With 2 bases removed from V and 6 bases from J, the gap between germline ends came to 12 bases. The CDR3 covers 14 residues. The germline CDR1 and CDR2 sequences are LNHDA and SQIVND (reference sequence). CDR3 sequence reads: CASSISRVGDTQYF. The DNA of the CDR3 is TGTGCCAGTAGTATAAGCAGGGTAGGGGATACGCAGTATTTT.

This chain uses TRBV5-4 with TRBJ2-3, with 7 bases identical to TRBD2. CDR3 size: 17 residues. The trim removed 0 bases at V and 2 bases at J, leaving 9 bases unmatched. From germline, CDR1 is SGHNT and CDR2 YYREEE (reference sequence). DNA of the CDR3: TGTGCCAGCAGCTTGGAGGCTAGCGGCGGACCCACAGATACGCAGTATTTT. As protein: CASSLEASGGPTDTQYF.

With respect to this clone: One end of the junction does not line up with germline, which may come from a read error. The chain combines TRBV5-6 with TRBJ2-7, with 11 bases fitting TRBD1. Germline lookup yields CDR1 SGHDT and CDR2 YYEEEE. The CDR3 is 13 amino acids. The CDR3 sequence is CASSSGTGGWSPF. CDR3 coding DNA: TGTGCCAGCAGTTCCGGGACAGGGGGGTGGTCACCCTTC.

This clone appeared a few times. The genes are TRBV10-2 and TRBJ2-5; possibly TRBD1 for D (6 bases). Trimming took off 10 bases at V and 4 bases at J, with 13 bases between the two ends. The CDR3 has 12 residues. CDR1 and CDR2 from the germline V gene are WSHSY and SAAADI. The CDR3 DNA reads TGCGCCACCAGGCCAGGGGCAGAGACCCAGTACTTC. As protein: CATRPGAETQYF.

The V and J genes are TRBV2 and TRBJ1-2; D call uncertain. The germline V gene has CDR1 SNHLY and CDR2 FYNNEI. Trimming cost V 7 bases and J 0 bases, with 9 bases left between them. The CDR3 is made up of 13 amino acids. Written as DNA, the CDR3 is TGTGCCAGCAACCAGACACCTAACTATGGCTACACCTTC. Its protein is CASNQTPNYGYTF.

The gene calls are TRBV5-6 and TRBJ1-5, with D uncertain. Trimming removed 0 bases from V and 2 bases from J, with 9 bases in between. The CDR3 extends over 15 amino acids. Germline CDR1 is SGHDT and CDR2 is YYEEEE. CDR3 sequence reads: CASSLAGEGNQPQHF. The CDR3 DNA is TGTGCCAGCAGCTTGGCCGGGGAAGGCAATCAGCCCCAGCATTTT.

V gene TRBV30 combines with J gene TRBJ2-7; the match to TRBD1 covers 8 bases. The CDR3 has 14 amino acids. With V trimmed by 3 bases and J by 3 bases, 7 bases remained unmatched. Per the germline V gene, CDR1 is GTSNPN and CDR2 is SVGIG (reference sequence). The CDR3 sequence: CAWRGQGGFYEQYF. DNA for the CDR3: TGTGCCTGGAGAGGACAGGGTGGTTTCTACGAGCAGTACTTC. The whole variable domain, filled in from reference TRBV30 and TRBJ2-7, reads SQTIHQWPATLVQPVGSPLSLECTVEGTSNPNLYWYRQAAGRGLQLLFYSVGIGQISSEVPQNLSASRPQDRQFILSSKKLLLSDSGFYLCAWRGQGGFYEQYFGPGTRLTVT.

The rearrangement uses TRBV7-9 and TRBJ1-1; 7 bases match TRBD1. The CDR3 loop spans 15 amino acids. Germline CDR1 is SEHNR and CDR2 is FQNEAQ (reference sequence). V trimming: 1 base; J trimming: 3 bases; junction bases outside the gene matches: 5. In DNA form, the CDR3 reads TGTGCCAGCAGCTTAGAGACAGGGATATACACTGAAGCTTTCTTT. It specifies CASSLETGIYTEAFF. Filled out from reference TRBV7-9 and TRBJ1-1, the complete variable domain reads DTGVSQNPRHKITKRGQNVTFRCDPISEHNRLYWYRQTLGQGPEFLTYFQNEAQLEKSRLLSDRFSAERPKGSFSTLEIQRTEQGDSAMYLCASSLETGIYTEAFFGQGTRLTVV.

The chain has TRBV7-6 and TRBJ1-1; possible D gene TRBD1, 5 bases. The CDR3 extends over 15 amino acids. Trimming stripped 5 bases from V and 5 bases from J, with 18 bases between. Germline V gene sequence: CDR1 SGHVS, CDR2 FNYEAQ. The CDR3 spells CASSRWGGVGTEAFF. The CDR3 nucleotides read TGTGCCAGCAGCCGGTGGGGAGGGGTTGGAACTGAAGCTTTCTTT. The full variable domain, completed using reference TRBV7-6 and TRBJ1-1, is GAGVSQSPRYKVTKRGQDVALRCDPISGHVSLYWYRQALGQGPEFLTYFNYEAQQDKSGLPNDRFSAERPEGSISTLTIQRTEQRDSAMYRCASSRWGGVGTEAFFGQGTRLTVV.

This rearrangement joins TRBV14 to TRBJ2-3; perhaps TRBD1 as D (5 bases). CDR1 and CDR2 from the germline V gene are SGHDN and FVKESK. V lost 1 base and J lost 0, with 17 bases in between. The CDR3 contains 18 residues. CDR3 protein: CASSQALQGWSSTDTQYF. CDR3 nucleotide sequence: TGTGCCAGCAGCCAAGCCCTGCAGGGATGGTCTAGCACAGATACGCAGTATTTT.

This clone has just a few counts. The chain recombines TRBV2 with TRBJ1-4, with a tentative D call TRBD1 (5 bases). The CDR3 covers 14 residues. Germline-derived CDR1 and CDR2 are SNHLY and FYNNEI. The V gene lost 3 bases and the J gene lost 8 bases, with 13 bases spanning the gap. The chain's CDR3 is CASSEGRVGEKLFF. The DNA of the CDR3 is TGTGCCAGCAGTGAGGGCAGGGTCGGAGAAAAACTGTTTTTT.

The V and J genes are TRBV10-3 and TRBJ1-5; 8 positions agree with TRBD1. The J segment lost 7 bases and the V segment lost 0 bases, leaving 8 bases of the junction unmatched. The CDR3 has 16 amino acids. CDR1 and CDR2 from the germline V gene are ENHRY and SYGVKD. CDR3 nucleotides: TGTGCCATCAGTGAGTCAGGAGGACAGGGTAGCCAGCCCCAGCATTTT. It encodes CAISESGGQGSQPQHF.

This chain joins TRBV6-5 and TRBJ1-2; 8 positions match TRBD1. Germline values: CDR1 MNHEY, CDR2 SVGAGI. The CDR3 is 13 amino acids. Trimming removed 6 bases from V and 4 bases from J; junction bases left unmatched: 4. CDR3 amino acids: CASSQTGAYGYTF. The DNA for the CDR3 is TGTGCCAGCAGCCAGACAGGGGCCTATGGCTACACCTTC.

DNA for the CDR3: TGTGCCAGCAGCCCTCGGACAGGGGTTATGTTGAACTATGGCTACACCTTC. It is translated as CASSPRTGVMLNYGYTF. This chain joins TRBV5-6 and TRBJ1-2; TRBD1 agrees at 9 bases. The CDR3 sequence is 17 residues long. Germline CDR1 reads SGHDT; CDR2 reads YYEEEE. J lost 2 bases, V lost 4 bases, and 12 bases had no gene match.

The chain couples TRBV19 to TRBJ1-1; 7 bases match TRBD1. Germline trimming cut 4 bases from V and 0 bases from J; bases unmatched to any gene: 5. Germline CDR1 and CDR2: LNHDA and SQIVND (reference sequence). The CDR3 spans 15 residues. The CDR3 protein is CASSRPGTVNTEAFF. In nucleotides, the CDR3 is TGTGCCAGTAGTAGACCCGGGACAGTGAACACTGAAGCTTTCTTT.